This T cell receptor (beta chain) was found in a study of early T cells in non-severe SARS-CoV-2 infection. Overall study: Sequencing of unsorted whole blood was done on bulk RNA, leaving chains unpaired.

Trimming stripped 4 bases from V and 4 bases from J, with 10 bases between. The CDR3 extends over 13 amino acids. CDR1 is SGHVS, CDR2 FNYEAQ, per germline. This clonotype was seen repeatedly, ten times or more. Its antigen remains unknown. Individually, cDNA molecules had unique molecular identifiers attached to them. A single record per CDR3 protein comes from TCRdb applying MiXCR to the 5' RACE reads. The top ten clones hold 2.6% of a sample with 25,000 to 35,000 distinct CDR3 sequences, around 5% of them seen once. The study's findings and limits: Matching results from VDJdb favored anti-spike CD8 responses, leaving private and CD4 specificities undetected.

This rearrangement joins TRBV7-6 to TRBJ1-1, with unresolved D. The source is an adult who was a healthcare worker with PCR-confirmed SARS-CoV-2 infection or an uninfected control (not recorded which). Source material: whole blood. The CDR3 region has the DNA TGTGCCAGCAGCTCAATCTACGGCACTGAAGCTTTCTTT. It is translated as CASSSIYGTEAFF.